This T cell receptor (beta chain) was captured by sequencing in a study of T-cell reconstitution after alpha-beta-depleted transplantation in children. This clonotype turned up a few times. Preparing the TCRbeta library involved the use of unique molecular identifiers. TCRdb recomputed calls from the PCR reads with MiXCR, one row per CDR3 protein. The sample consists of 530,000 or so distinct CDR3 sequences, 27% of them appearing once. Trimming removed 6 bases from V and 9 bases from J; junction bases left unmatched: 3. This CDR3 is 12 amino acids long. The sequences come from PBMCs, collected before TCRalphabeta/CD19-depleted stem cell transplant. The gene calls are TRBV12-3 or TRBV12-4 and TRBJ2-1, with 9 bases that match TRBD1. This clonotype was sampled from a boy less than two years old with Wiskott-Aldrich syndrome, due to receive a stem cell transplant. The CDR3 DNA sequence: TGTGCCAGCAGACTACAGGGGGCTGAGCAGTTCTTC. The encoded protein is CASRLQGAEQFF.